One T cell receptor (beta chain) is described in this entry. The antigen it binds to is not known. Per-base quality was not reported, and no clone a single base away is much larger than it. The source of the sample is a study of Graves' ophthalmopathy and Graves' hyperthyroidism (dated by TCRdb to the late 2010s). The study in broad terms: Stable hyperthyroidism was defined as no progression to ophthalmopathy within 18 months of follow-up. An independent validation cohort comprised 18 to 20 hyperthyroidism patients and some 16 patients who later progressed from hyperthyroidism to ophthalmopathy. The study used TCR beta repertoire signatures to distinguish Graves' ophthalmopathy from Graves' hyperthyroidism and to predict progression to ophthalmopathy. In total, approximately 140 blood samples were TCR-sequenced: approximately 42 ophthalmopathy, roughly 77 hyperthyroidism and approximately 17 hyperthyroidism-to-ophthalmopathy patients. T-cell repertoires of thyroid tissue and blood were compared in a handful of hyperthyroidism patients. Once sampling was done, hyperthyroidism patients were given methimazole at a starting dose of 30 mg daily, while ophthalmopathy patients were given high-dose intravenous methylprednisolone. To explore V-J signatures that separate ophthalmopathy from hyperthyroidism, a discovery set of about a hundred patients was enrolled, consisting of about 45 with ophthalmopathy and roughly 60 with stable hyperthyroidism.

Hyperthyroidism patients were newly diagnosed, with disease duration under 2 months, and aged 18 to 65 years. Patients with other autoimmune diseases, uncontrolled infections, pregnancy or lactation were excluded from the study. Diagnosis was based on clinical symptoms, serum thyroxine, TRAb, thyroid ultrasound and orbital computed tomography. Total RNA was extracted using Trizol reagent, and RNA quality was checked on an Agilent 2100 Bioanalyzer. Overall study results and their limits: In validation, the model predicted ophthalmopathy progression with 55% to 71% sensitivity and 72.22% specificity; around twelve predicted patients were CT-confirmed with GO in a median of about 6.2 months. Ophthalmopathy was separated from stable hyperthyroidism by the 13-signature model with around 89% sensitivity and about 81% specificity in cross-validation and with 80%/75% in the test set. No statistical method was used to predetermine the sample size, and group allocation was not hidden from the investigators. Among expanded thyroid clonotypes with frequency above 0.001, most also showed up in blood, which suggests that blood repertoires may reflect the thyroid immune response.

TCR beta CDR3 regions were amplified from RNA transcripts for repertoire sequencing. A first-round RT-PCR used HTBI primers with the Qiagen OneStep RT-PCR kit, followed by a second-round multiplex PCR, size selection and purification. The libraries underwent paired-end sequencing with 100 bp reads on an Illumina HiSeq2000. The authors' pipeline ran thus. SOAPnuke was used for read processing, and reads with adapters, uncalled bases, a mean Phred below 15, or no exact constant-primer or identifier match were discarded. COPE v1.2.5 was used to merge the high-quality paired reads. Each unique nucleotide sequence was treated as a clonotype, and MiTCR v1.1 was used to align the clonotypes to the IMGT TRB V, D and J references. Analysis was restricted to V-J combinations with a frequency above 0.0001, which covered 98% to 99.2% of repertoires. For each V-J combination, a TCR clonal expansion and chaos score was defined as the ratio of F50 clonal expansion to chaos observed in the TCRdist matrix. Welch's t-statistics and random forest were used to reduce features to about 14 V-J combinations, which were fed into a naive Bayes classifier. The similarity between thyroid and blood repertoires was quantified using the Morisita-Horn index. In TCRdb, the public reads were trimmed at Q25 with fastp and aligned with MiXCR, with productive beta chains retained. Entries are consolidated by CDR3 protein sequence, retaining the most common genes and DNA. The V and J calls reflect TCRdb's pipeline rather than the authors' work. The table for this sample lists about 550,000 distinct CDR3 sequences; about 35% of them were counted only once. The leading ten clones occupy approximately 4.1% of the sample.

Compared with germline, V lacks 2 bases and J lacks 8 bases; bases without a gene match: 4. The germline V gene yields KGHSH for CDR1 and LQKENI for CDR2. Inclusive of the bounding cysteine and phenylalanine, the CDR3 is 13 residues long. The CDR3 DNA has 39 bases and is translated from base 1. This chain joins TRBV18 to TRBJ1-2; TRBD1 matches 8 bases in the middle. The sequenced material came from peripheral blood or thyroid tissue (not recorded which). This clonotype was sampled from an adult man with Graves' hyperthyroidism. The CDR3 here reads CASSPIDRGGYTF. DNA sequence: TGTGCCAGCTCACCAATTGACAGGGGAGGCTACACCTTC.